This passage covers 20 T cell receptor beta chains from one sample sequenced in a study of blood T cell repertoires in COVID-19. Assay used: immunoSEQ multiplex PCR; TCRdb lists only in-frame clones, some missing. The profile shows about 190,000 clones, 84% of them singletons. The specimen was PBMCs or T cells enriched from blood (not recorded which). The receptors come from a woman aged 30 to 39 who had been exposed to COVID-19.

This clone appeared a few times. The chain recombines TRBV19 with TRBJ1-4, with 9 bases identical to TRBD1. V lost 6 bases, J lost 7 bases, and 6 bases stayed unmatched. The germline V gene encodes CDR1 LNHDA and CDR2 SQIVND (reference sequence). CDR3 length equals 14 residues. The CDR3 spells CASREPGQGEKLFF. The CDR3 nucleotides read TGTGCCAGTAGGGAACCGGGACAGGGTGAAAAACTGTTTTTT.

The V gene is TRBV4-1, the J gene TRBJ2-1; a possible D gene is TRBD2 (5 bases). The germline V gene encodes CDR1 MGHRA and CDR2 YSYEKL. Between the trimmed V and J ends, which lost 0 bases and 9 bases, there was a span of 15 bases. The CDR3 has 15 amino acids. The CDR3 reads CASSQEFPTRSEQFF. The CDR3 region has the DNA TGCGCCAGCAGCCAAGAATTCCCCACTAGGAGTGAGCAGTTCTTC.

CDR3 DNA sequence: TGTGCCAGCAGCCAACAGACAGGGGCCAGCTCCTACGAGCAGTACTTC. Amino acids: CASSQQTGASSYEQYF. This chain connects TRBV7-2 to TRBJ2-7, with 8 bases aligning to TRBD1. Germline V gene lookup returns CDR1 SGHTA and CDR2 FQGNSA. The CDR3 is 16 amino acids. The V gene end was trimmed by 5 bases and the J gene end by 0 bases; junction bases not matched to a gene: 9.

This chain joins TRBV19 and TRBJ1-1, with a possible D match to TRBD1 (6 bases). Germline-derived CDR1 and CDR2 are LNHDA and SQIVND (reference sequence). V gave up 5 bases and J gave up 4 bases, with 11 bases separating them. This CDR3 spans 13 amino acids. As DNA, the CDR3 is TGTGCCAGTAGTGCCGGGACATTCACTGAAGCTTTCTTT. Amino acids: CASSAGTFTEAFF.

The rearrangement uses TRBV15 and TRBJ1-4, with D possibly TRBD1 on 6 matching bases. The length of the CDR3 is 16 residues. Between the trimmed V and J ends, which lost 0 bases and 4 bases, there was a span of 12 bases. Germline V lookup: CDR1 LNHNV, CDR2 YYDKDF (reference sequence). The chain's CDR3 is CATSRDGGRVNEKLFF. The CDR3 nucleotides read TGTGCCACCAGCAGAGATGGGGGCAGGGTTAATGAAAAACTGTTTTTT.

CDR3 in DNA: TGCAGCGCCCAGGGGGCATACTCGAACACTGAAGCTTTCTTT. It specifies CSAQGAYSNTEAFF. The rearrangement links TRBV29-1 to TRBJ1-1; 8 nucleotides agree with TRBD1. This CDR3 spans 14 amino acids. Losses at the gene ends were 7 bases for V and 1 base for J; bases not matched to a gene: 8. Germline-derived CDR1 and CDR2 are SQVTM and ANQGSEA.

This clone has just a few counts. V gene TRBV3-1 (or the pseudogene TRBV3-2) combines with J gene TRBJ1-1; D remains ambiguous. The V end was cut by 1 base, the J end by 0 bases, with 3 bases between. CDR1 is LGHDT, CDR2 YNNKEL, per germline (reference sequence). This CDR3 has 13 residues. CDR3 coding DNA: TGTGCCAGCAGCCAAGTAATGAACACTGAAGCTTTCTTT. It encodes CASSQVMNTEAFF.

The chain links TRBV7-7 to TRBJ1-5; 7 nucleotides align to TRBD1. The CDR3 length is 19 residues. Germline V lookup: CDR1 SSHAT, CDR2 FNYEAQ (reference sequence). Trimming cost V 0 bases and J 0 bases; bases outside gene matches: 11. The CDR3 DNA follows: TGTGCCAGCAGCTTAGCTAGGGGGCGAAGGTTATGTAGCAATCAGCCCCAGCATTTT. Translated, it gives CASSLARGRRLCSNQPQHF. Looking up the rest from reference TRBV7-7 and TRBJ1-5 gives the full variable domain: GAGVSQSPRYKVTKRGQDVTLRCDPISSHATLYWYQQALGQGPEFLTYFNYEAQPDKSGLPSDRFSAERPEGSISTLTIQRTEQRDSAMYRCASSLARGRRLCSNQPQHFGDGTRLSIL.

The rearrangement joins TRBV6-5 to TRBJ2-7, with TRBD1 identical over 7 bases. V was pared by 5 bases and J by 3 bases, with 7 bases of the junction left unmatched. Germline V CDR1 and CDR2: MNHEY, SVGAGI. CDR3 length: 14 amino acids. As DNA, the CDR3 is TGTGCCAGCAGTCCGACAGGGTACTACTACGAGCAGTACTTC. Its protein product is CASSPTGYYYEQYF.

This clone was observed a handful of times. The CDR3 here is CASSLGFRAGDGYTF. CDR3 in DNA: TGTGCCAGCAGCTTAGGGTTCCGGGCAGGGGATGGCTACACCTTC. The chain combines TRBV7-8 with TRBJ1-2; maybe TRBD1 (6 bases). The germline CDR1 and CDR2 sequences are SGHVS and FQNEAQ. V lost 1 base and J 6 bases, leaving 15 bases between the germline ends. The CDR3 length is 15 residues. The whole variable domain, remainder taken from reference TRBV7-8 and TRBJ1-2, is GAGVSQSPRYKVAKRGQDVALRCDPISGHVSLFWYQQALGQGPEFLTYFQNEAQLDKSGLPSDRFFAERPEGSVSTLKIQRTQQEDSAVYLCASSLGFRAGDGYTFGSGTRLTVV.

The chain recombines TRBV3-1 (or the pseudogene TRBV3-2) with TRBJ2-7; 7 bases agree with TRBD2. This CDR3 is built from 15 residues. Trimming took 0 bases from V and 5 from J; bases not matched to a gene: 7. Germline CDR1 LGHDT, CDR2 YNNKEL (reference sequence). In DNA, the CDR3 is TGTGCCAGCAGCCAAGATTTGACTAGCTTACACGAGCAGTACTTC. It yields the protein CASSQDLTSLHEQYF.

J is TRBJ2-2 and V is TRBV6-5; D is unclear. The CDR3 runs 11 residues. From germline, CDR1 is MNHEY and CDR2 SVGAGI. Trimming stripped 7 bases from V and 7 bases from J, with 7 bases between. The CDR3 loop is CASTLHGELFF. Here the CDR3 DNA reads TGTGCCAGCACACTACACGGGGAGCTGTTTTTT.

Details on this clone: The germline gene is not matched at one end of the junction; a read error may be the cause. CDR3 amino acids: CASSPVSSYAYTF. CDR3 coding DNA: TGTGCCAGCTCACCGGTTAGCTCCTATGCCTACACCTTC. The chain employs TRBV18 and TRBJ1-2; D not certain. In germline, CDR1 is KGHSH, CDR2 LQKENI. The length of the CDR3 is 13 residues.

The V call is TRBV10-3, the J call TRBJ1-3; unclear D gene. CDR3 length: 13 amino acids. With 8 bases removed from V and 1 base from J, the gap between germline ends came to 9 bases. CDR1 ENHRY and CDR2 SYGVKD come from the germline V gene. DNA of the CDR3: TGTGCCATCGGGGAGAATTCTGGAAACACCATATATTTT. Translation gives CAIGENSGNTIYF.

CDR3 sequence (DNA): TGTGCCAGCAGCTTAGTGGTCAGCCTATCTGAGGCCTCTAATTCACCCCTCCACTTT. Protein: CASSLVVSLSEASNSPLHF. J is TRBJ1-6 and V is TRBV5-5; D is undetermined. Germline values: CDR1 SGHKS, CDR2 YYEKEE (reference sequence). V gave up 2 bases and J gave up 6 bases, with 24 bases separating them. This CDR3 region has 19 residues.

J is TRBJ2-5 and V is TRBV28, with 13 positions matching TRBD2. V was clipped by 8 bases and J by 2 bases; unmatched bases: 8. Germline CDR1 reads MDHEN; CDR2 reads SYDVKM. The CDR3 extends over 16 amino acids. In DNA, the CDR3 is TGTGCCAGCTGCGGAATACTAGCGGGGGGGCAAGAGACCCAGTACTTC. Its translation: CASCGILAGGQETQYF.

The chain carries TRBV5-1 and TRBJ2-3, with 7 bases aligning to TRBD2. The CDR3 has 16 residues. V lost 4 bases and J lost 3; bases outside the gene matches: 11. From germline, CDR1 is SGHRS and CDR2 YFSETQ. The CDR3 is CASSLQAGQGTDTQYF. Here the CDR3 DNA reads TGCGCCAGCAGCCTCCAAGCGGGGCAAGGGACAGATACGCAGTATTTT.

The chain has TRBV3-1 (or the pseudogene TRBV3-2) and TRBJ1-1, with 7 bases aligning to TRBD1. This CDR3 has 16 amino acids. The V gene's germline CDR1 is LGHDT and CDR2 YNNKEL (reference sequence). Trimming removed 5 bases from V and 0 bases from J; junction bases left unmatched: 9. CDR3 nucleotide sequence: TGTGCCAGCAGCGACGGACAGGACCTCATGAACACTGAAGCTTTCTTT. Amino acid sequence: CASSDGQDLMNTEAFF.

V gene TRBV19 combines with J gene TRBJ1-1, with unresolved D. The V and J ends lost 6 bases and 0 bases respectively, with 11 bases between them. The germline V gene encodes CDR1 LNHDA and CDR2 SQIVND (reference sequence). The CDR3 has 14 amino acids. CDR3 region: CASSVTKMNTEAFF. DNA for the CDR3: TGTGCCAGTAGCGTGACAAAGATGAACACTGAAGCTTTCTTT.

The chain couples TRBV24-1 to TRBJ2-1, with TRBD2 matching over 8 bases. CDR3 length: 15 amino acids. Germline CDR1 KGHDR, CDR2 SFDVKD. V lost 2 bases, J lost 4 bases, and 3 bases stayed unmatched. CDR3 loop: CATSDSRGGYNEQFF. CDR3 nucleotide sequence: TGTGCCACCAGTGATTCCCGCGGGGGGTACAATGAGCAGTTCTTC.